The 12 T cell receptor beta chains below all came from one sample that was sequenced in a study of blood T cells in healthy people across ages. Alongside a J-beta primer mix, a sample-barcoded 5' primer served in a second PCR lasting about 7 to 11 cycles. TCRdb fed the 5' RACE reads into MiXCR, producing one record per CDR3 protein. Among roughly 570,000 distinct CDR3 sequences listed, 25% to 30% were seen once. Sequenced material: blood. All receptors derive from a woman in her 70s in good health.

The V and J genes are TRBV5-1 and TRBJ1-1, with a possible D match to TRBD1 (5 bases). Trimming took 5 bases from V and 3 from J, leaving 11 bases between them. The length of the CDR3 is 13 residues. Germline lookup yields CDR1 SGHRS and CDR2 YFSETQ. CDR3 coding DNA: TGCGCCAGCAGGTTAGGGGTGGACACTGAAGCTTTCTTT. As protein: CASRLGVDTEAFF.

The chain is built from TRBV7-9 and TRBJ2-5; a possible D gene is TRBD2 (5 bases). In germline, CDR1 is SEHNR, CDR2 FQNEAQ (reference sequence). V lost 6 bases and J 4 bases, leaving 12 bases between the germline ends. CDR3 length: 13 residues. The CDR3 sequence: CASRAGVGETQYF. Written as DNA, the CDR3 is TGTGCCAGCAGGGCCGGGGTTGGAGAGACCCAGTACTTC.

This clonotype was picked up a small number of times. The chain couples TRBV7-2 to TRBJ2-5; the D is unclear. Germline V gene sequence: CDR1 SGHTA, CDR2 FQGNSA. Trimming cost V 1 base and J 5 bases, with 8 bases left between them. The CDR3 covers 13 residues. The CDR3 spells CASSLGFWETQYF. The CDR3 DNA sequence: TGTGCCAGCAGCTTAGGGTTTTGGGAGACCCAGTACTTC.

The chain employs TRBV4-1 and TRBJ1-4, with D uncertain. V was clipped by 2 bases and J by 0 bases, with 7 bases between them. Germline V CDR1 and CDR2: MGHRA, YSYEKL. This CDR3 is built from 15 residues. CDR3 residues: CASSQLQATNEKLFF. The CDR3 bases are TGCGCCAGCAGCCAACTGCAGGCAACTAATGAAAAACTGTTTTTT.

This clonotype has just a few counts. This sequence joins TRBV7-9 and TRBJ2-2; 7 bases are a match to TRBD1. Germline loops: CDR1 SEHNR, CDR2 FQNEAQ (reference sequence). The CDR3 length is 16 residues. V lost 2 bases and J lost 5; bases outside the gene matches: 8. CDR3 residues: CASSLLRTGVTGELFF. In DNA, the CDR3 is TGTGCCAGCAGCTTACTACGAACAGGGGTTACCGGGGAGCTGTTTTTT.

The chain recombines TRBV11-3 with TRBJ1-2; a weak D match, TRBD1 (5 bases). V lost 5 bases and J lost 4, with 17 bases in between. CDR3 length: 15 residues. Germline CDR1 SGHNT, CDR2 YENEEA. CDR3 DNA: TGTGCCAGCAGCCTCGCCGGGCAGGGCCCCTATGGCTACACCTTC. Its translation is CASSLAGQGPYGYTF.

The rearrangement uses TRBV5-1 and TRBJ2-2, with 9 nucleotides matching TRBD2. CDR3 length: 18 amino acids. The V segment lost 0 bases and the J segment 0 bases; nucleotides outside the gene matches: 6. Germline V gene sequence: CDR1 SGHRS, CDR2 YFSETQ. The CDR3 region has the DNA TGCGCCAGCAGCTTGGTTCTAGCGGGGCGACCGAACACCGGGGAGCTGTTTTTT. Translated: CASSLVLAGRPNTGELFF.

This clonotype was found many times. At one end the junction does not follow the germline gene, possibly because of a read error. The chain couples TRBV15 to TRBJ2-5; D is unresolved. The germline V gene has CDR1 LNHNV and CDR2 YYDKDF (reference sequence). CDR3 length equals 12 residues. The CDR3 is CATSREQGTQYF. The CDR3, as DNA: TGTGCCACCAGCAGAGAGCAAGGGACCCAGTACTTC. The whole variable domain, remainder taken from reference TRBV15 and TRBJ2-5, is DAMVIQNPRYQVTQFGKPVTLSCSQTLNHNVMYWYQQKSSQAPKLLFHYYDKDFNNEADTPDNFQSRRPNTSFCFLDIRSPGLGDTAMYLCATSREQGTQYFGPGTRLLVL.

This clonotype was seen more than once but under ten times. Here the CDR3 reads CASSLKSGTATNEKLFF. CDR3 in DNA: TGTGCCAGCAGTTTAAAATCCGGGACAGCTACTAATGAAAAACTGTTTTTT. V usage is TRBV27 and J usage is TRBJ1-4; 7 bases align to TRBD1. V was pared by 2 bases and J by 2 bases, with 8 bases of the junction left unmatched. Germline-derived CDR1 and CDR2 are MNHEY and SMNVEV (reference sequence). This CDR3 spans 17 amino acids.

This clonotype has at least ten counts. The DNA for the CDR3 is TGTGCCAGCAGTTCCTCCGGACAAGACAGGGGGAAGTTCTTC. Its protein is CASSSSGQDRGKFF. The V call is TRBV12-3 or TRBV12-4, the J call TRBJ2-1; 9 bases line up with TRBD1. The CDR3 contains 14 residues. V lost 4 bases to trimming and J lost 14 bases; unmatched junction nucleotides: 12.

V is TRBV21-1 and J is TRBJ2-4; the tabulated D call, TRBD1, remains unverified against the DNA. TRBV21-1 is an annotated pseudogene. The CDR3 sequence is 20 residues long. The CDR3 DNA is TGTGCCAGCAGCTCAGGGGAGGGACAGGGCTTTATCACAGTCGAAAACATTCAGTACTTC. Amino acid sequence: CASSSGEGQGFITVENIQYF.

This clonotype has only a few counts. V is TRBV11-3 and J is TRBJ1-1; possibly TRBD1 for D (6 bases). Trimming cost V 4 bases and J 1 base, with 10 bases left between them. Germline lookup yields CDR1 SGHNT and CDR2 YENEEA. The CDR3 extends over 14 amino acids. For the CDR3, the DNA is TGTGCCAGCAGCTCACAGGGTTCGAACACTGAAGCTTTCTTT. Protein product: CASSSQGSNTEAFF.